The 26 T cell receptor beta chains in this list originate from one sample, sequenced in a study of graft-versus-host responses after intestinal transplantation. Antigens for these TCRs are unknown. The assay was immunoSEQ multiplex PCR, and TCRdb's table has in-frame clones only and misses some. Of fewer than 120,000 clones listed, 85% to 95% are singletons. The sequencing used unstimulated CD8+ T cells sorted from spleen or lymph node cells, collected before intestinal transplant. The receptors originated from a human donor who received an intestinal transplant.

The V and J genes are TRBV7-3 and TRBJ2-3; D remains unclear. This CDR3 has 14 amino acids. V lost 0 bases and J lost 2, with 6 bases in between. The germline gives CDR1 SGHTA, CDR2 FQGTGA. The CDR3 here is CASSLTGSTDTQYF. The CDR3 nucleotides are TGTGCCAGCAGCTTAACGGGATCCACAGATACGCAGTATTTT.

The CDR3 DNA reads TGTGCCAGAAGTCATGGTCTAGCGGGAGCCTACGAGCAGTACTTC. Translation: CARSHGLAGAYEQYF. The chain links TRBV7-5 to TRBJ2-7; the table's D call TRBD2 went unverified against the DNA. TRBV7-5 is marked as a pseudogene. This CDR3 contains 15 residues.

V gene TRBV9 combines with J gene TRBJ2-1; D is possibly TRBD1 (5 bases). CDR3 length: 16 amino acids. With 3 bases removed from V and 3 bases from J, the gap between germline ends came to 16 bases. Germline lookup yields CDR1 SGDLS and CDR2 YYNGEE. This chain's CDR3 is CASSAGGRQIYNEQFF. CDR3 in DNA: TGTGCCAGCAGCGCCGGTGGTCGACAGATCTACAATGAGCAGTTCTTC.

This clone was seen only once. This chain uses TRBV10-1 with TRBJ2-2; D gene uncertain. The germline V and J ends were trimmed by 1 base and 5 bases, with 14 bases remaining between them. The CDR3 spans 16 residues. The germline V gene has CDR1 WNHNN and CDR2 SYGVQD (reference sequence). CDR3 in DNA: TGCGCCAGCAGTGAGTATGAGACACCCGGAACCGGGGAGCTGTTTTTT. Encoded protein: CASSEYETPGTGELFF.

V is TRBV7-3 and J is TRBJ2-1, with 7 bases that match TRBD2. The CDR3 sequence is 18 residues long. V gave up 1 base and J gave up 4 bases; unmatched junction bases: 13. CDR1 and CDR2 (germline): SGHTA, FQGTGA. The CDR3 bases are TGTGCCAGCAGCTTAAGGCCCCCCGCAGCGGGAAGGTACAATGAGCAGTTCTTC. The encoded protein is CASSLRPPAAGRYNEQFF.

The chain carries TRBV7-6 and TRBJ1-2; 8 nucleotides align to TRBD1. CDR1 and CDR2 from the germline V gene are SGHVS and FNYEAQ. The CDR3 is 13 residues long. J lost 8 bases, V lost 5 bases, and 7 bases had no gene match. In DNA, the CDR3 is TGTGCCAGCAGCGAAAGCCCAGGGGGCGGCTACACCTTC. Its translation is CASSESPGGGYTF. The full variable domain, rest sourced from reference TRBV7-6 and TRBJ1-2, is GAGVSQSPRYKVTKRGQDVALRCDPISGHVSLYWYRQALGQGPEFLTYFNYEAQQDKSGLPNDRFSAERPEGSISTLTIQRTEQRDSAMYRCASSESPGGGYTFGSGTRLTVV.

CDR3: CASSPFSGEDIYEQYF. In nucleotides, the CDR3 is TGCGCCAGCAGCCCTTTCTCCGGCGAGGACATCTACGAGCAGTACTTC. The chain has TRBV5-1 and TRBJ2-7; TRBD1 is a possible D gene (5 bases). CDR1 is SGHRS and CDR2 is YFSETQ in the germline V gene. The CDR3 runs 16 residues. V dropped 4 bases and J dropped 3 bases, with 20 bases sitting between them.

The genes are TRBV27 and TRBJ1-1; 7 bases agree with TRBD1. Trimming removed 9 bases from V and 0 bases from J; junction bases left unmatched: 4. The CDR3 is made up of 13 amino acids. Germline V CDR1 and CDR2: MNHEY, SMNVEV (reference sequence). CDR3 sequence: CASQTGMNTEAFF. The CDR3 DNA is TGTGCCAGTCAGACAGGGATGAACACTGAAGCTTTCTTT.

The rearrangement joins TRBV29-1 to TRBJ2-1, with 11 bases matching TRBD2. CDR1 SQVTM and CDR2 ANQGSEA come from the germline V gene. V shed 8 bases and J 8 bases; nucleotides not matched to a gene: 11. The CDR3 is 14 residues long. The CDR3 DNA follows: TGCAGCTGGATAGCGGGAGGGATTTTATATGAGCAGTTCTTC. This translates into CSWIAGGILYEQFF.

This clone was counted a single time. This chain joins TRBV6-4 and TRBJ1-5; 10 bases fit TRBD1. The CDR3 runs to 12 residues. The germline V gene has CDR1 MRHNA and CDR2 SNTAGT. With 8 bases clipped from V and 6 bases from J, the junction kept 1 base outside the gene matches. CDR3 coding DNA: TGTGCCAGCCGGGACAGGGGTCAGCCCCAGCATTTT. It is translated as CASRDRGQPQHF.

This chain connects TRBV28 to TRBJ2-4; D remains unclear. The germline CDR1 and CDR2 sequences are MDHEN and SYDVKM. The CDR3 is 16 amino acids. V was cut by 3 bases and J by 0 bases, with 12 bases left in between. The CDR3 protein is CASSLSILLAKNIQYF. The CDR3 nucleotides are TGTGCCAGCAGTTTGAGTATTTTACTAGCCAAAAACATTCAGTACTTC. Full variable domain (remainder filled in from reference TRBV28 and TRBJ2-4): DVKVTQSSRYLVKRTGEKVFLECVQDMDHENMFWYRQDPGLGLRLIYFSYDVKMKEKGDIPEGYSVSREKKERFSLILESASTNQTSMYLCASSLSILLAKNIQYFGAGTRLSVL.

This clone was seen just once. The genes are TRBV7-9 and TRBJ2-7; TRBD2 matches at 10 bases. The germline V gene encodes CDR1 SEHNR and CDR2 FQNEAQ (reference sequence). The trim removed 2 bases at V and 2 bases at J, leaving 6 bases unmatched. There are 16 residues in the CDR3. The CDR3 protein is CASSLLGTSDTYEQYF. CDR3 bases: TGTGCCAGCAGCTTATTAGGGACTAGCGACACCTACGAGCAGTACTTC.

In this sample, this clone turned up once. This chain uses TRBV11-2 with TRBJ2-1, with D perhaps TRBD2 (6 bases). Germline V lookup: CDR1 SGHAT, CDR2 FQNNGV. The CDR3 covers 12 residues. The V and J ends lost 4 bases and 7 bases respectively, with 8 bases between them. DNA of the CDR3: TGTGCCAGCAGCTCGGACTATAATGAGCAGTTCTTC. Translating it yields CASSSDYNEQFF.

This clone showed up just once. The chain is built from TRBV7-6 and TRBJ2-7; 9 bases match TRBD2. V shed 4 bases, J shed 3 bases, and the junction held 10 bases outside the gene matches. The germline V gene encodes CDR1 SGHVS and CDR2 FNYEAQ. This CDR3 region has 16 residues. For the CDR3, the DNA is TGTGCCAGCAGCTCGATAAATAGCGGGAGTGGCTACGAGCAGTACTTC. It encodes CASSSINSGSGYEQYF.

The genes are TRBV6-1 and TRBJ1-2; D may be TRBD1 (5 bases). The length of the CDR3 is 11 residues. The germline V and J ends were trimmed by 10 bases and 10 bases, with 16 bases remaining between them. Per germline, CDR1 MNHNS and CDR2 SASEGT. This CDR3 reads CANPLGVAYTF. CDR3 nucleotide sequence: TGTGCCAACCCCCTGGGGGTCGCCTACACCTTC.

This sequence joins TRBV28 and TRBJ2-1, with a possible D match to TRBD2 (6 bases). V was pared by 4 bases and J by 6 bases, with 16 bases between. CDR1 and CDR2 from the germline V gene are MDHEN and SYDVKM. The CDR3 totals 15 residues. CDR3 bases: TGTGCCAGCAGTTCGAGGCCTGTGGGGGGCAATGAGCAGTTCTTC. Translating it yields CASSSRPVGGNEQFF.

The V gene is TRBV30, the J gene TRBJ1-1, with 7 bases that match TRBD1. The CDR3 is made up of 13 amino acids. V shed 4 bases, J shed 7 bases, and the junction held 9 bases outside the gene matches. The germline V gene has CDR1 GTSNPN and CDR2 SVGIG (reference sequence). CDR3 amino acids: CAWTTGVDGEAFF. CDR3 in DNA: TGTGCCTGGACAACAGGGGTAGATGGTGAAGCTTTCTTT.

The chain employs TRBV6-5 and TRBJ1-2; perhaps TRBD1 as D (6 bases). CDR3 size: 12 residues. Trimming shortened V by 4 bases and J by 8 bases, and 11 bases separated the two germline ends. In germline, CDR1 is MNHEY, CDR2 SVGAGI. The CDR3 spells CASSSDRLGYTF. CDR3 nucleotide sequence: TGTGCCAGCAGTTCCGACAGGTTGGGCTACACCTTC.

The rearrangement joins TRBV9 to TRBJ2-7; TRBD2 matches 9 bases. Germline V gives CDR1 SGDLS, CDR2 YYNGEE. This CDR3 has 15 amino acids. After removal of 0 bases from V and 2 bases from J, the junction contained 3 bases not matched to a gene. Written as DNA, the CDR3 is TGTGCCAGCAGCGTAGGCTCTAGCGGGGCCTACGAGCAGTACTTC. As protein: CASSVGSSGAYEQYF.

The rearrangement uses TRBV6-5 and TRBJ2-1; D call uncertain. The ends were cut back, 0 bases at V and 8 bases at J, with 8 bases in the middle. The CDR3 is made up of 13 amino acids. CDR1 is MNHEY and CDR2 is SVGAGI in the germline V gene. Here the CDR3 reads CASSYSSRDEQFF. The CDR3 region has the DNA TGTGCCAGCAGTTACTCGAGTCGGGATGAGCAGTTCTTC.

The chain links TRBV21-1 to TRBJ1-1. TRBV21-1 is deemed a pseudogene. The CDR3 sequence is 18 residues long. The CDR3 loop reads CASSKAPGGGEKNTEAFF. The DNA for the CDR3 is TGTGCCAGCAGCAAAGCGCCAGGCGGGGGGGAGAAGAACACTGAAGCTTTCTTT.

The chain is built from TRBV9 and TRBJ2-3; TRBD2 matches at 7 bases. Trimming cost V 0 bases and J 3 bases; bases outside gene matches: 10. Germline lookup yields CDR1 SGDLS and CDR2 YYNGEE. The CDR3 has 17 residues. The CDR3 sequence is CASSVDRAGATTDTQYF. Written as DNA, the CDR3 is TGTGCCAGCAGCGTAGATAGGGCGGGAGCGACGACAGATACGCAGTATTTT.

The genes are TRBV11-2 and TRBJ2-1; 8 positions match TRBD2. Germline values: CDR1 SGHAT, CDR2 FQNNGV. V gave up 0 bases and J gave up 5 bases; unmatched junction bases: 6. The CDR3 extends over 16 amino acids. The CDR3: CASSLESGSLHNEQFF. The DNA of the CDR3 is TGTGCCAGCAGCTTAGAAAGCGGGAGTTTGCACAATGAGCAGTTCTTC.

The rearrangement uses TRBV19 and TRBJ2-7; possibly TRBD2 for D (7 bases). The germline V gene encodes CDR1 LNHDA and CDR2 SQIVND (reference sequence). The germline V and J ends were trimmed by 6 bases and 7 bases, with 16 bases remaining between them. This CDR3 has 13 residues. CDR3 sequence (DNA): TGTGCCAGTAGCTGGGGGGGGCGCGGTGAGCAGTACTTC. Translated, it gives CASSWGGRGEQYF.

This chain joins TRBV6-6 and TRBJ2-1; D gene ambiguous. This CDR3 is built from 14 residues. CDR1 is MNHNY and CDR2 is SVGAGI in the germline V gene (reference sequence). The V and J ends lost 5 bases and 5 bases respectively, with 13 bases between them. CDR3 region: CASSQRVLDNEQFF. The CDR3 region has the DNA TGTGCCAGCAGTCAAAGGGTTTTGGACAATGAGCAGTTCTTC.

This clone has just one count. V and J are TRBV7-9 and TRBJ2-5; no reliable D call. V shed 5 bases and J shed 3 bases, with 19 bases lying between them. The CDR3 has 16 residues. The V gene's germline CDR1 is SEHNR and CDR2 FQNEAQ (reference sequence). CDR3 residues: CASSPHFGLSKETQYF. The CDR3 DNA follows: TGTGCCAGCAGCCCCCACTTTGGCTTGTCGAAAGAGACCCAGTACTTC.